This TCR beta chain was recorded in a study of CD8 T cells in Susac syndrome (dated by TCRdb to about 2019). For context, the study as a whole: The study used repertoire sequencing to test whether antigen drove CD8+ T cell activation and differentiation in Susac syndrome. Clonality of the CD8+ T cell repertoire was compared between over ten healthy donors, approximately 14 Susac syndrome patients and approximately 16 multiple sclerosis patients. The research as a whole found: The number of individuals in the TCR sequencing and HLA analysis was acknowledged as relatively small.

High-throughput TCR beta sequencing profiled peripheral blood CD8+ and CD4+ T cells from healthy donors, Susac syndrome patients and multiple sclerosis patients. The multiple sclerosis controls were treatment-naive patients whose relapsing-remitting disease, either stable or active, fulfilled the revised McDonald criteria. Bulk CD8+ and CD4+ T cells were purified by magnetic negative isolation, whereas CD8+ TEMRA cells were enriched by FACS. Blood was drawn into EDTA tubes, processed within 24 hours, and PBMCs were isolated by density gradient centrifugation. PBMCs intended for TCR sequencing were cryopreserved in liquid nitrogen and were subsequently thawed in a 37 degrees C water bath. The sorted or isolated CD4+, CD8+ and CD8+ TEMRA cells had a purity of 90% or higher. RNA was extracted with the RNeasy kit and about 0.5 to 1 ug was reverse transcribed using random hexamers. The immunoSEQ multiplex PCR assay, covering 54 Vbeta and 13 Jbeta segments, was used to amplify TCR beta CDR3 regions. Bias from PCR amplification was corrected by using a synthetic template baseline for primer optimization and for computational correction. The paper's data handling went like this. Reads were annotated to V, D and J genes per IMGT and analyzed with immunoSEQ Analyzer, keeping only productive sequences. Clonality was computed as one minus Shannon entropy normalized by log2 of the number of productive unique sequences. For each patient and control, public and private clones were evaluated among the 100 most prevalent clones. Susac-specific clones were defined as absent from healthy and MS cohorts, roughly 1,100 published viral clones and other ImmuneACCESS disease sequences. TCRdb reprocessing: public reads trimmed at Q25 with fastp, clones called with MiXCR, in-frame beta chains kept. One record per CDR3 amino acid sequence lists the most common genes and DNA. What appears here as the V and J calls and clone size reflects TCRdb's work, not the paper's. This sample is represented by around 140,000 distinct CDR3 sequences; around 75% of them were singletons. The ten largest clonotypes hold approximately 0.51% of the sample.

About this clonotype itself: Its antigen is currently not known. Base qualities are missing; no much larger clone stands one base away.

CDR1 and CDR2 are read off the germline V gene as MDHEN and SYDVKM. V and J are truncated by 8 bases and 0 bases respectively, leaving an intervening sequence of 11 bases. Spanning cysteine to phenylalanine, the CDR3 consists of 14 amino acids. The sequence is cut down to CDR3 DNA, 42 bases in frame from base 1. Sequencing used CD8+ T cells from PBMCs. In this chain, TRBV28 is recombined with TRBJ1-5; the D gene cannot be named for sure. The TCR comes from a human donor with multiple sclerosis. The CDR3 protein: CASSTTDSNQPQHF. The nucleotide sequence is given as TGTGCCAGCTCTACGACCGATAGCAATCAGCCCCAGCATTTT.